There are a few counts of the clone carrying this T cell receptor (beta chain). The antigen remains unidentified. This record comes from a study of blood T cells in healthy people across ages. Whole-study findings and limits: More naive CD4+ cells and higher diversity were found in long-lived than in aged donors. The recorded TCR beta diversity per million T cells decreased in a roughly linear manner with age.

Germline CDR1 is MDHEN and CDR2 is SYDVKM. The CDR3 runs 15 residues. V lost 4 bases, J lost 1 base, and 13 bases lay in between. A J-beta primer mix and a sample-barcoded 5' primer were used in a second PCR of about 7 to 12 cycles. TCRdb re-called the 5' RACE reads with MiXCR, one entry per CDR3 protein. Of about 280,000 distinct CDR3 sequences listed, 27% were seen once; the top ten hold 29%. Sequencing used blood. This rearrangement joins TRBV28 to TRBJ2-5; unclear D gene. This clonotype was sampled from a woman in her seventies in good health. CDR3 coding DNA: TGTGCCAGCAGTTCAAGCCTAGGGTTCCAAGAGACCCAGTACTTC. Translated: CASSSSLGFQETQYF.